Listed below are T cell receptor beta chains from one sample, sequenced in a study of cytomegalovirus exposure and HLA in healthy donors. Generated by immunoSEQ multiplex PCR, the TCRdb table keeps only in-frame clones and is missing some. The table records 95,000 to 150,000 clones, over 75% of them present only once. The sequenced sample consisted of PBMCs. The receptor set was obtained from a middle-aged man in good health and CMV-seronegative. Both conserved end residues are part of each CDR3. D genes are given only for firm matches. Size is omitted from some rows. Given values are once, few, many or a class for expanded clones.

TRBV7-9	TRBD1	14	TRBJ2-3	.	TGTGCCAGCAGCTTGGACAGGAGCACAGATACACAGTATTTT	CASSLDRSTDTQYF
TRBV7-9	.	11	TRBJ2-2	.	TGTGCCGCGGGCTCTCCCGGGGAGCTGTTTTTT	CAAGSPGELFF
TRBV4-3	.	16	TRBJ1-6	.	TGCGCCAGCAGCCAAGATTGGGGAGGAGTGAATTCACCCCTCCACTTT	CASSQDWGGVNSPLHF
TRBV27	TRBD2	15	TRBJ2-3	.	TGTGCCAGCAAACCCCCCGGGAGGGGCGCAGATACGCAGTATTTT	CASKPPGRGADTQYF
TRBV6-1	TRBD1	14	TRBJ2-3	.	TGTGCCAGCAGTGAAGGGACAGGGGCAGATACGCAGTATTTT	CASSEGTGADTQYF
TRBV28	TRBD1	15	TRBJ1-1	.	TGTGCCAGCAGTACCGCCGGGACAGGGGCCACTGAAGCTTTCTTT	CASSTAGTGATEAFF
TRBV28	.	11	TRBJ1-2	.	TGTGCCAGCAGTTCTTATCGGGGCTACACCTTC	CASSSYRGYTF
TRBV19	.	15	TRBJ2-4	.	TGTGCCAGTAGTTCAGGGTTGGTAGCCAAAAACATTCAGTACTTC	CASSSGLVAKNIQYF
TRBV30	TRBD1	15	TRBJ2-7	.	TGTGCCTGGAGTGGGCAGGGGACAGGGGGCTACGAGCAGTACTTC	CAWSGQGTGGYEQYF
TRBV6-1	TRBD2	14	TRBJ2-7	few	TGTGCCAGCAGAGGACTAGCGGGGTCCTACGAGCAGTACTTC	CASRGLAGSYEQYF
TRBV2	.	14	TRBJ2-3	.	TGTGCCAGGGAGGAACCGGGATCGGGGGATACGCAGTATTTT	CAREEPGSGDTQYF
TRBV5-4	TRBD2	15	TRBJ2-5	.	TGTGCCAGCAGCCGGACTAGCGGAGGGGGGGAGACCCAGTACTTC	CASSRTSGGGETQYF
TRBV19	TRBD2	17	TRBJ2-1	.	TGTGCCAGTAGTATAAGGGCTAGCGGGAGCACGGGTAATGAGCAGTTCTTC	CASSIRASGSTGNEQFF
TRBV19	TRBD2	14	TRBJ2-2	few	TGTGCCAGCAAGGGACTAGCGAACACCGGGGAGCTGTTTTTT	CASKGLANTGELFF
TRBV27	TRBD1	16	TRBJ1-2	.	TGTGCCAGCAGGCACCGCGCAAGGGGGCAGGGCTATGGCTGCACCTTC	CASRHRARGQGYGCTF
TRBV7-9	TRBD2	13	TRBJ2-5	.	TGTGCCAGCAGCACGACTAGCGGGGAGACCCAGTACTTC	CASSTTSGETQYF
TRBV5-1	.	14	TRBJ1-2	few	TGCGCCAGCAGCTCGAACGAGGGGACATATGGCTACACCTTC	CASSSNEGTYGYTF
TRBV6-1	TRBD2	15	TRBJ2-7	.	TGTGCCAGCAGTGAACTAGCGGGGGAAACCTACGAGCAGTACTTC	CASSELAGETYEQYF
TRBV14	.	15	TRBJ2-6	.	TGTGCCAGCAGCCAAGGGGGCTTTGGGGCCAACGGCCTGACTTTC	CASSQGGFGANGLTF
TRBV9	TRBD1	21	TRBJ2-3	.	TGTGCCAGCAGCGTAGCCAAGGGACAGGGGTATTTGGGCGTCGGTCCGGATACGCAGTATTTT	CASSVAKGQGYLGVGPDTQYF
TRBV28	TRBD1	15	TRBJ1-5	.	TGTGCCAGCAGTTCCTCTGGGACAGGCGATCAGCCCCAGCATTTT	CASSSSGTGDQPQHF
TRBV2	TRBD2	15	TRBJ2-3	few	TGTGCCAGCATTTTCCTAGCGGAAAGCACAGATACGCAGTATTTT	CASIFLAESTDTQYF
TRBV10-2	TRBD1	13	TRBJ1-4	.	TGCGCCAGCAGTGAATCCGACAGGGCAAAACTGTTTTTT	CASSESDRAKLFF
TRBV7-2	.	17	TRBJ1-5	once	TGTGCCAGCAGCTTACTGGGCGGGGGGATAAGCAATCAGCCCCAGCATTTT	CASSLLGGGISNQPQHF
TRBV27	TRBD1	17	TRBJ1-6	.	TGTGCCAGCAGTTTATCGGGGCTGGGACAGGCTGATTCACCCCTCCACTTT	CASSLSGLGQADSPLHF
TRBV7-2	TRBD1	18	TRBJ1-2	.	TGTGCCAGCAGCTTGACCGGGACAGGGGGAATCGCTAACTATGGCTACACCTTC	CASSLTGTGGIANYGYTF
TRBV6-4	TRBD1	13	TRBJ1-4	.	TGTGCCAGCAGCCGGGACAGGGGCGAAAAACTGTTTTTT	CASSRDRGEKLFF
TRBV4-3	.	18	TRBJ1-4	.	TGCGCCAGCAGCCAAGACGGGGGGCTGGGCGCAACTAATGAAAAACTGTTTTTT	CASSQDGGLGATNEKLFF
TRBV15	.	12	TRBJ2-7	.	TGTGCCACCAGCAGACAGGGGTCGAAGCAGTACTTC	CATSRQGSKQYF
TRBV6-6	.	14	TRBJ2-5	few	TGTGCCAGCAGACGCCAGGGAAACCAAGAGACCCAGTACTTC	CASRRQGNQETQYF